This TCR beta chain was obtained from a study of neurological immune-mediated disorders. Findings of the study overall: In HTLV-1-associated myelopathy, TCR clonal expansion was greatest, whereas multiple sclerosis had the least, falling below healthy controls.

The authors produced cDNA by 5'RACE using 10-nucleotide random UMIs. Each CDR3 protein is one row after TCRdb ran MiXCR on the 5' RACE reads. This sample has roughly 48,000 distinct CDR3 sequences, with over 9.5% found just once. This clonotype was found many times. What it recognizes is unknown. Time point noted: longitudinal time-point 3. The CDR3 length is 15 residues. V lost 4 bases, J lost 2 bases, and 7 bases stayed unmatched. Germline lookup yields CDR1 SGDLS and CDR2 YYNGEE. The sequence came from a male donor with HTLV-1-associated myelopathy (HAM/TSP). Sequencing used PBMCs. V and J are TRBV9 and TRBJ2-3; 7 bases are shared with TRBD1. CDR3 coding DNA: TGTGCCAGCAGCTTAACCGGGACAGACACAGATACGCAGTATTTT. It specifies CASSLTGTDTDTQYF.